The 16 T cell receptor beta chains below all came from one sample that was sequenced in a study of metastatic and nonmetastatic thyroid tumors. Each patient came to thyroid surgery without any prior treatment (of any kind). TCRdb reassembled clones from the PCR reads with MiXCR. This sample yields 35,000 to 40,000 clones, of which 28% are seen a single time; about a tenth belongs to the top ten. Sequenced input: blood. These receptors were taken from a male donor with papillary thyroid cancer or a benign thyroid nodule (not recorded which). Some clones in this sample may be carry-over from other donors' samples.

This clone was observed a handful of times. Sequence at one end of the junction differs from germline and may be a read error. The chain combines TRBV2 with TRBJ1-5; 7 nucleotides match TRBD1. CDR1 and CDR2 from the germline V gene are SNHLY and FYNNEI. This CDR3 comprises 15 residues. The CDR3 protein is CASSEEGAGHQTQHF. Written as DNA, the CDR3 is TGTGCCAGCAGTGAAGAGGGGGCGGGGCATCAGACCCAGCATTTT.

The sample holds a few counts of this clone. The chain carries TRBV20-1 and TRBJ1-2, with a tentative D call TRBD1 (5 bases). From germline, CDR1 is DFQATT and CDR2 SNEGSKA (reference sequence). The V and J ends lost 0 bases and 2 bases respectively, with 13 bases between them. The length of the CDR3 is 15 residues. The CDR3 is CSARDLTVENYGYTF. For the CDR3, the DNA is TGCAGTGCTAGAGATCTGACAGTGGAAAACTATGGCTACACCTTC.

This clone was detected many times. The chain carries TRBV6-1 and TRBJ2-2; 10 bases match TRBD2. V lost 6 bases to trimming and J lost 9 bases; unmatched junction nucleotides: 10. Germline CDR1 and CDR2: MNHNS and SASEGT. The CDR3 loop spans 15 amino acids. CDR3 nucleotides: TGTGCCAGCAGAGACATAGCGGGAGGCTGGAGGGAGCTGTTTTTT. Its protein is CASRDIAGGWRELFF.

For this clone: Other DNA variants within this sample encode the same CDR3. The chain carries TRBV6-2 or TRBV6-3 and TRBJ2-7, with 11 bases that match TRBD2. The CDR3 has 14 residues. The V and J ends lost 7 bases and 2 bases, in that order; junction bases with no gene match: 4. Germline loops: CDR1 MNHEY, CDR2 SVGEGT. The CDR3 spells CASTILAGAYEQYF. CDR3 sequence (DNA): TGTGCCAGCACCATACTAGCGGGGGCCTACGAGCAGTACTTC.

The chain is built from TRBV19 and TRBJ2-1; D gene unclear. Germline V CDR1 and CDR2: LNHDA, SQIVND (reference sequence). V was pared by 7 bases and J by 1 base, with 2 bases between. CDR3 length equals 11 residues. CDR3 bases: TGTGCCAGTAAGTCCTACAATGAGCAGTTCTTC. The encoded protein is CASKSYNEQFF.

This clone was counted a few times. V usage is TRBV28 and J usage is TRBJ1-2; 8 nucleotides agree with TRBD1. Losses at the gene ends were 5 bases for V and 4 bases for J; bases not matched to a gene: 3. In germline, CDR1 is MDHEN, CDR2 SYDVKM. This CDR3 contains 13 residues. The CDR3 bases are TGTGCCAGCAGTGACGGGACAGGCTATGGCTACACCTTC. It specifies CASSDGTGYGYTF.

This clone was recorded once. This sequence joins TRBV5-1 and TRBJ1-2; 7 bases match TRBD1. Germline CDR1 is SGHRS and CDR2 is YFSETQ. Germline trimming cut 0 bases from V and 4 bases from J; bases unmatched to any gene: 9. The CDR3 is 16 amino acids. The CDR3 region is CASSLVLGQRIYGYTF. CDR3 in DNA: TGCGCCAGCAGCTTGGTCTTGGGACAGAGGATCTATGGCTACACCTTC.

The V call is TRBV9, the J call TRBJ2-7, with 9 bases fitting TRBD2. The V gene's germline CDR1 is SGDLS and CDR2 YYNGEE. J was trimmed by 0 bases and V by 0 bases; bases with no gene match: 4. The CDR3 totals 16 residues. CDR3 in DNA: TGTGCCAGCAGCGTAGGGGTAGCGGGAGCCTCCTACGAGCAGTACTTC. Translated: CASSVGVAGASYEQYF.

Ten or more counts support this clone. The chain couples TRBV25-1 to TRBJ2-1; TRBD1 agrees at 10 bases. The germline V gene encodes CDR1 MGHDK and CDR2 SYGVNS. The CDR3 consists of 12 residues. Unmatched junction bases numbered 3, after V lost 10 bases and J lost 6 bases. The CDR3 coding sequence is TGTGCCACCGGACAGGGGGGCAATGAGCAGTTCTTC. It yields the protein CATGQGGNEQFF.

This clone showed up many times. The gene calls are TRBV4-1 and TRBJ1-2; 9 bases are a match to TRBD1. The germline V gene has CDR1 MGHRA and CDR2 YSYEKL. The CDR3 is 16 amino acids. The junction had 10 bases not matched to a gene; V was cut back by 6 bases and J by 2 bases. The CDR3 region has the DNA TGCGCCAGCAGTCACAAGCCCGGGACAGGGAACTATGGCTACACCTTC. This encodes CASSHKPGTGNYGYTF.

This clone came up a few times. The chain links TRBV28 to TRBJ1-2; perhaps TRBD1 as D (6 bases). Trimming took 2 bases from V and 5 from J, leaving 15 bases between them. The length of the CDR3 is 15 residues. Germline assignment: CDR1 MDHEN and CDR2 SYDVKM. The CDR3 sequence: CASSLDTGLWYGYTF. For the CDR3, the DNA is TGTGCCAGCAGTTTAGATACAGGGCTGTGGTATGGCTACACCTTC.

This clone ranks as medium-sized. This chain uses TRBV6-1 with TRBJ2-6, with 11 bases fitting TRBD1. This CDR3 has 16 amino acids. Germline lookup yields CDR1 MNHNS and CDR2 SASEGT. V trimming: 4 bases; J trimming: 3 bases; junction bases outside the gene matches: 2. The CDR3 spells CASSGDRGFGANVLTF. CDR3 sequence (DNA): TGTGCCAGCAGTGGGGACAGGGGGTTTGGGGCCAACGTCCTGACTTTC.

Many counts were recorded for this clone. The V gene is TRBV5-1, the J gene TRBJ2-4; 8 nucleotides match TRBD2. J lost 9 bases, V lost 4 bases, and 15 bases had no gene match. The CDR3 has 16 residues. Germline-derived CDR1 and CDR2 are SGHRS and YFSETQ. The CDR3 DNA follows: TGCGCCAGCAGCCCCGGGGGAGCGGGAGCATTGGCCATTCAGTACTTC. This translates into CASSPGGAGALAIQYF.

This chain uses TRBV11-2 with TRBJ1-2; 7 bases fit TRBD1. The CDR3 has 13 amino acids. J gave up 7 bases and V 4 bases, and 6 bases lay outside the gene matches. Germline V gene sequence: CDR1 SGHAT, CDR2 FQNNGV. DNA of the CDR3: TGTGCCAGCAGCTCATCGACAGGGTCTGGCTACACCTTC. Translated: CASSSSTGSGYTF.

The chain uses TRBV6-1 and TRBJ2-3; 11 nucleotides agree with TRBD2. The ends lost 4 bases at V and 3 bases at J; junction bases unmatched: 9. The V gene's germline CDR1 is MNHNS and CDR2 SASEGT. The CDR3 has 17 residues. The CDR3 DNA sequence: TGTGCCAGCAGTGGAGGATTAGCGGGAGGGCCTACAGATACGCAGTATTTT. Its protein product is CASSGGLAGGPTDTQYF.

This clone turned up a few times. The CDR3 does not close with the conserved phenylalanine or tryptophan, likely indicating a read error. The limits of the CDR3 on the DNA are not certain, so only TCRdb's listed CDR3 is given. The chain employs TRBV6-2 or TRBV6-3 and TRBJ2-1. The germline CDR1 and CDR2 sequences are MNHEY and SVGEGT. The CDR3 spans 15 amino acids, including both terminal residues. CDR3: CASSYIERHYNEQLL.